Presented here are 6 T cell receptor beta chains from one specimen sequenced in a study of regulatory T cells in long-lasting Graves disease (dated by TCRdb to the early 2020s). Libraries were constructed by multiplex PCR. The run used an Illumina HiSeq 4000. TCR beta libraries were built with iRepertoire HTBI primers and Arm-PCR amplification of CDR3 regions. Starting from the raw public reads, TCRdb applied fastp trimming at Q25, assembled clones with MiXCR and retained in-frame beta chains. Each entry is one CDR3 protein sequence, shown with its most common DNA and genes. The sample table records 700,000 or so distinct CDR3 sequences; around 30% of these occur just once. Of the sample, about two fifths is held by the ten largest clones. In the paper's terms, the time point label means: persistent/refractory GD, antithyroid drugs over 5 years with positive TRAb. For both TCR sequencing and RNA sequencing, RNA was extracted from PBMCs using TRIzol.

This sample comprised peripheral blood mononuclear cells (PBMCs), obtained when the disease was refractory, from a patient treated with antithyroid drugs. The receptors here all came from a female donor with Graves disease.

As for this clonotype: Its ends do not fully match the called genes, so a read error is possible. The chain uses TRBV6-1 and TRBJ1-6; TRBD1 agrees at 7 bases. The germline gives CDR1 MNHNS, CDR2 SASEGT. The CDR3 is made up of 14 amino acids. Here the CDR3 DNA reads TGTGCCTGCAGGGACAGCGGCTATAATTCACCCCTCCACTTT. This sequence encodes CACRDSGYNSPLHF.

In this sample, this clonotype turned up many times. This chain uses TRBV12-3 or TRBV12-4 with TRBJ2-7, with D perhaps matching TRBD2 (6 bases). V was trimmed by 6 bases and J by 4 bases, leaving 16 bases between them. The CDR3 runs 14 residues. The CDR3 protein is CASSLGGAVYEQYF. The CDR3 DNA sequence: TGTGCCAGCAGCCTAGGAGGGGCAGTATACGAGCAGTACTTC.

The V call is TRBV20-1, the J call TRBJ1-2; 9 positions agree with TRBD1. The junction had 10 bases not matched to a gene; V was cut back by 6 bases and J by 8 bases. The CDR3 totals 13 residues. The V gene's germline CDR1 is DFQATT and CDR2 SNEGSKA (reference sequence). The CDR3 sequence is CSARDREWGGYTF. In DNA, the CDR3 is TGCAGTGCGAGGGACAGGGAATGGGGAGGCTACACCTTC.

As regards this clonotype: It may be a read error: a sequence one base away is much more abundant. The conserved final phenylalanine or tryptophan is absent from the CDR3, which likely points to a read error. This chain links TRBV12-3 or TRBV12-4 with TRBJ2-2, with D possibly matching TRBD1 (5 bases). V lost 6 bases and J lost 6, with 8 bases in between. The CDR3 contains 12 residues. The CDR3 spells CASSPRAGELFI. The DNA of the CDR3 is TGTGCCAGCAGCCCCAGGGCCGGGGAGCTGTTTATT.

Worth noting for this clonotype: Relative to the germline gene, one junction end is altered; a read error may explain this. The chain is built from TRBV10-3 and TRBJ1-4; 8 bases align to TRBD1. Germline V gene lookup returns CDR1 ENHRY and CDR2 SYGVKD. The CDR3 length is 14 residues. DNA for the CDR3: TGTGCCATCAGGGGACAGGATGAAGGTGAAAAACTGTCTTTT. The encoded protein is CAIRGQDEGEKLSF.

This rearrangement joins TRBV7-6 to TRBJ1-2, with D uncertain. CDR1 and CDR2 (germline): SGHVS, FNYEAQ. This CDR3 region has 14 residues. V lost 6 bases, J lost 2 bases, and 13 bases lay in between. CDR3 sequence: CASSIGLGNYGYTF. The CDR3 nucleotides are TGTGCCAGCAGTATTGGACTGGGAAACTATGGCTACACCTTC.